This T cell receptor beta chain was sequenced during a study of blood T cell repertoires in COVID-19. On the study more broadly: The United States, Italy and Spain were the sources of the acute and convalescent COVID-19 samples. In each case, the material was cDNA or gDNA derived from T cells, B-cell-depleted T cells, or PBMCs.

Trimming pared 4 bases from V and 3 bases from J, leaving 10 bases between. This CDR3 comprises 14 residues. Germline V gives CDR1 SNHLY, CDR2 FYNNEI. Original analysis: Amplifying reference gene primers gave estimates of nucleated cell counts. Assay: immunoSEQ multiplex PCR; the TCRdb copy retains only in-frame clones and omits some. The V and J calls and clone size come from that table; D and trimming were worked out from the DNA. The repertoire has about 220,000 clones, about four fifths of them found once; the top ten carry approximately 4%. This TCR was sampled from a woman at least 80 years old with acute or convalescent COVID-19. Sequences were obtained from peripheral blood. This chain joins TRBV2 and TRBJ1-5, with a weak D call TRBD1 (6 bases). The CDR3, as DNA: TGTGCCAGCAGTGTTAGGACAGTCAATCAGCCCCAGCATTTT. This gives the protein CASSVRTVNQPQHF.